This T cell receptor (beta chain) is drawn from a study of blood T cell repertoires in COVID-19. As for the study in general: Samples came from the United States, Italy and Spain, spanning acute and convalescent COVID-19. The analysed material was cDNA or gDNA that came from T cells, B-cell-depleted T cells, or PBMCs.

Trimming removed 6 bases from V and 6 bases from J; junction bases left unmatched: 7. In germline, CDR1 is MNHEY, CDR2 SMNVEV (reference sequence). The CDR3 is made up of 13 amino acids. As originally analysed: Using reference gene primer amplification, nucleated cell counts were estimated. Sequenced by immunoSEQ multiplex PCR; TCRdb stores in-frame clones only, minus some. V, J and clone size are those of that table, while D and trimming were read from the DNA. The sample consists of under 30,000 clones, 75% to 90% of them appearing once. The sequenced sample consisted of peripheral blood. This TCR came from an elderly woman with active or convalescent COVID-19. This chain uses TRBV27 with TRBJ2-7, with 8 positions matching TRBD1. The chain's CDR3 is CASRGWTGSEQYF. Here the CDR3 DNA reads TGTGCCAGCAGGGGGTGGACAGGGAGCGAGCAGTACTTC.